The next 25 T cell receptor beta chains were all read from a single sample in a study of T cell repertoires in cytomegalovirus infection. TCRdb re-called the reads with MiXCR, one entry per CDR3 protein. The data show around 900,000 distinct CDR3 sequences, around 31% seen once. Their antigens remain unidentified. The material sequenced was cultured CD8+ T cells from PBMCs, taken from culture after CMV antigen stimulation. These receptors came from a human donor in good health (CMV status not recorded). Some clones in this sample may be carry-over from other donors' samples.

The CDR3 coding sequence is TGTGCCAGCAGCCAATACGGGGATCTAGGGCATGGCTACACCTTC. It is translated as CASSQYGDLGHGYTF. The chain uses TRBV14 and TRBJ1-2; no reliable D call. The CDR3 totals 15 residues. Trimming removed 2 bases at V and 6 bases at J, with 16 bases between. CDR1 and CDR2 (germline): SGHDN, FVKESK. The variable domain in full, with the rest retrieved from reference TRBV14 and TRBJ1-2, is EAGVTQFPSHSVIEKGQTVTLRCDPISGHDNLYWYRRVMGKEIKFLLHFVKESKQDESGMPNNRFLAERTGGTYSTLKVQPAELEDSGVYFCASSQYGDLGHGYTFGSGTRLTVV.

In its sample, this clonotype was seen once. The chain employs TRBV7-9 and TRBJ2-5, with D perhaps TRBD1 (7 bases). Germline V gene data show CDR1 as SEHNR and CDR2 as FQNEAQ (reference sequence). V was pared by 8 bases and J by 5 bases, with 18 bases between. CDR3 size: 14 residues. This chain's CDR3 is CASSQGGLSETQYF. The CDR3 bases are TGTGCCAGCTCCCAGGGGGGCTTAAGCGAGACCCAGTACTTC.

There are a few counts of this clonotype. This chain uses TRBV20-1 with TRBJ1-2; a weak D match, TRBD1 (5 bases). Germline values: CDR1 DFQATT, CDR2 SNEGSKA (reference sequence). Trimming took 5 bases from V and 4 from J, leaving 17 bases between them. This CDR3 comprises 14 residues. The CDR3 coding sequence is TGCAGTGCTCTGGGGGGACCTCAGAGCTATGGCTACACCTTC. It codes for CSALGGPQSYGYTF.

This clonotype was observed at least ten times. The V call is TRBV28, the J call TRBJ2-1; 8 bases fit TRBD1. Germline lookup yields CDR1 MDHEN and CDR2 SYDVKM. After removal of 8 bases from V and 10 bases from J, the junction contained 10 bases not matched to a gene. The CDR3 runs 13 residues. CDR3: CASFHTGGYEQFF. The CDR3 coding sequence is TGTGCCAGCTTCCACACAGGGGGTTACGAGCAGTTCTTC.

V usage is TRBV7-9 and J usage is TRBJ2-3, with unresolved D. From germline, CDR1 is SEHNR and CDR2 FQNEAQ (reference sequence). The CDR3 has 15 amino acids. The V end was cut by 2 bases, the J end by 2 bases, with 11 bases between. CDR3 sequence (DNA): TGTGCCAGCAGCTTAACGGTGTTACCCACAGATACGCAGTATTTT. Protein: CASSLTVLPTDTQYF. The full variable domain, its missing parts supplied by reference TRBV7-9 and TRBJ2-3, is DTGVSQNPRHKITKRGQNVTFRCDPISEHNRLYWYRQTLGQGPEFLTYFQNEAQLEKSRLLSDRFSAERPKGSFSTLEIQRTEQGDSAMYLCASSLTVLPTDTQYFGPGTRLTVL.

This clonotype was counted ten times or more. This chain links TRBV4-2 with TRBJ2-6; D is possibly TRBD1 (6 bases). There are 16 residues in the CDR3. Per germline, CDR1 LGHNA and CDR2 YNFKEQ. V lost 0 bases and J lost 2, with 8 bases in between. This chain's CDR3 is CASSQDEGAGANVLTF. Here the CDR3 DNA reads TGTGCCAGCAGCCAAGATGAGGGGGCTGGGGCCAACGTCCTGACTTTC.

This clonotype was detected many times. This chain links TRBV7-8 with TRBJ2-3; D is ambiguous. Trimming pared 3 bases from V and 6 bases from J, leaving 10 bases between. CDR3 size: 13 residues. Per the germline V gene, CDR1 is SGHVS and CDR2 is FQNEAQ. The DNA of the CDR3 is TGTGCCAGCAGCTTCCACGCGATGGATACGCAGTATTTT. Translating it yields CASSFHAMDTQYF.

The DNA for the CDR3 is TGTGCCAGTCTCGAAGGGGACACTGAAGCTTTCTTT. Translation: CASLEGDTEAFF. This chain joins TRBV19 and TRBJ1-1; D perhaps matches TRBD1 (5 bases). Germline-derived CDR1 and CDR2 are LNHDA and SQIVND (reference sequence). This CDR3 has 12 residues. Trimming shortened V by 8 bases and J by 3 bases, and 10 bases separated the two germline ends.

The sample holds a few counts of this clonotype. The CDR3 sequence is CASTRRSEGHNSPLHF. CDR3 DNA sequence: TGTGCCAGTACCCGCCGGTCGGAGGGGCATAATTCACCCCTCCACTTT. This chain links TRBV19 with TRBJ1-6, with D possibly being TRBD1 (5 bases). V was cut by 7 bases and J by 5 bases, with 18 bases left in between. CDR3 size: 16 residues. Germline V gene sequence: CDR1 LNHDA, CDR2 SQIVND (reference sequence).

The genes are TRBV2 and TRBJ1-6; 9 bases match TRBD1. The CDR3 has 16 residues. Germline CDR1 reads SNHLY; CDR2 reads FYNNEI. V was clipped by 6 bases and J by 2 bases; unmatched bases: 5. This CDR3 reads CASSRTGETYNSPLHF. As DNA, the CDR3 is TGTGCCAGCAGCCGGACAGGGGAAACCTATAATTCACCCCTCCACTTT.

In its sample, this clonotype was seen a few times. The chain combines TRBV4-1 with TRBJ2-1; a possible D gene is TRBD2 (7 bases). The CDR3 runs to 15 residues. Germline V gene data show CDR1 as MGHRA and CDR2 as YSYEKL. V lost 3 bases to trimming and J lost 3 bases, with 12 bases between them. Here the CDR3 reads CASSQTGGHYNEQFF. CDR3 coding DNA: TGCGCCAGCAGCCAGACGGGGGGCCACTACAATGAGCAGTTCTTC.

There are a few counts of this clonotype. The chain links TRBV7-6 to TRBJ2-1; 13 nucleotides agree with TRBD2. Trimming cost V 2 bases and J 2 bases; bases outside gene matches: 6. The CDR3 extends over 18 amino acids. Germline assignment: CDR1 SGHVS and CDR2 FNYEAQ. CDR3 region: CASSLNPLAGGTYNEQFF. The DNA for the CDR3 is TGTGCCAGCAGCTTAAACCCACTAGCGGGGGGGACCTACAATGAGCAGTTCTTC.

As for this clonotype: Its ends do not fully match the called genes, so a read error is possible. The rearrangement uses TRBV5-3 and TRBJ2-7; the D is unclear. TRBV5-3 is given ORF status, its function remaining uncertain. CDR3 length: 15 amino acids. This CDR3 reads CASSFGRPELWEQYF. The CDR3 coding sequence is TGTGCCAGCAGCTTTGGTCGGCCCGAGTTGTGGGAGCAGTACTTC.

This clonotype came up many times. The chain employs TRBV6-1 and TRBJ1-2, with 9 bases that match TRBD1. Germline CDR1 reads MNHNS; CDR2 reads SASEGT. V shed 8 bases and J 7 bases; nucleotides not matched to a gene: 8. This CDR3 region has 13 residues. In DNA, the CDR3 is TGTGCCAGCGGTCAAGGGACAGGGTTTGGCTACACCTTC. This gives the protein CASGQGTGFGYTF.

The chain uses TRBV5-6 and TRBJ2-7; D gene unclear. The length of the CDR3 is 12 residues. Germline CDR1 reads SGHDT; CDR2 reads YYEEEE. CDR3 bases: TGTGCCAGCAGTTTGGGGATCTACGAGCAGTACGTC. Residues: CASSLGIYEQYV.

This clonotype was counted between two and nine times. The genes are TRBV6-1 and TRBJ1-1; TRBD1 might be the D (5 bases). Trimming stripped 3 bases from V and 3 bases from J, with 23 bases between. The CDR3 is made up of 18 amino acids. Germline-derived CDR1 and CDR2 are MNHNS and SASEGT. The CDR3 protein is CASSERVRRQTGDTEAFF. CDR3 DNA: TGTGCCAGCAGTGAGCGGGTGAGGAGGCAAACGGGGGACACTGAAGCTTTCTTT.

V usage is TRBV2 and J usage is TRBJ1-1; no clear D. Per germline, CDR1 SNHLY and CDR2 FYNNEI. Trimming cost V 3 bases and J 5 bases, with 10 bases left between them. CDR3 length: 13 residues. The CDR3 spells CASSDGSRTEAFF. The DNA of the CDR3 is TGTGCCAGCAGTGACGGTTCTAGGACTGAAGCTTTCTTT.

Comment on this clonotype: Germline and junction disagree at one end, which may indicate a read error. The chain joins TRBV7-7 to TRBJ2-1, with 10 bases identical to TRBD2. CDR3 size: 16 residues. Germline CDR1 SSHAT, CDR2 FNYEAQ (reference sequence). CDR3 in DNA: TGTGCTAGCAGCTTAGTGCTAGCGGGGGCCCACAATGAGCAGTTCTTC. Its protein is CASSLVLAGAHNEQFF. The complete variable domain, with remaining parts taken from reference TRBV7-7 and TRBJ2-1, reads GAGVSQSPRYKVTKRGQDVTLRCDPISSHATLYWYQQALGQGPEFLTYFNYEAQPDKSGLPSDRFSAERPEGSISTLTIQRTEQRDSAMYRCASSLVLAGAHNEQFFGPGTRLTVL.

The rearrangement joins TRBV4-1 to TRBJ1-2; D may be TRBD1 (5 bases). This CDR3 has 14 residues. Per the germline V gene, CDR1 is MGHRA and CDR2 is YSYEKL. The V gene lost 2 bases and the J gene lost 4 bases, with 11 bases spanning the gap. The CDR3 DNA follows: TGCGCCAGCAGCCAAACGGGACCTTCCTATGGCTACACCTTC. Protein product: CASSQTGPSYGYTF.

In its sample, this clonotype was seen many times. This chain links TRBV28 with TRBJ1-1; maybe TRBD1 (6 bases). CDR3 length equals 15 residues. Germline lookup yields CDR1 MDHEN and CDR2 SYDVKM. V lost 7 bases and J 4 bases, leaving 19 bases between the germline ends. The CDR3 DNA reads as TGTGCCAGCACCATTCCCGGCAGGGGCCCCACTGAAGCTTTCTTT. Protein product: CASTIPGRGPTEAFF.

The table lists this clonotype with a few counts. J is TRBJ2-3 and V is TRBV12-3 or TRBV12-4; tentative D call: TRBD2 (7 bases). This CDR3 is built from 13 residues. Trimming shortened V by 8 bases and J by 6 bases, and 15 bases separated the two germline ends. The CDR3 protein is CASHWGGLDTQYF. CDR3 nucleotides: TGTGCCAGCCACTGGGGGGGGCTTGATACGCAGTATTTT.

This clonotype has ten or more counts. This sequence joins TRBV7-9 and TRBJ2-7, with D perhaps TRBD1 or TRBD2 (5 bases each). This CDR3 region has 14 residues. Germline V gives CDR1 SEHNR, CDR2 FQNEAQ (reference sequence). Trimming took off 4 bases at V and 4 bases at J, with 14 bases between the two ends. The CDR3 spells CASSYLGTAYEQYV. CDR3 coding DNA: TGTGCCAGCAGCTATCTTGGGACGGCATACGAGCAGTACGTC.

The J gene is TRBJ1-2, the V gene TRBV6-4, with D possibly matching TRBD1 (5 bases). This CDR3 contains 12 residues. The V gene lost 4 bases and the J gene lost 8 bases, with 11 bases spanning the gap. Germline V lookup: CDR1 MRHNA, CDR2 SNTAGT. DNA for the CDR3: TGTGCCAGCAGTGGACAGCCCGGCGGCTACACCTTC. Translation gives CASSGQPGGYTF.

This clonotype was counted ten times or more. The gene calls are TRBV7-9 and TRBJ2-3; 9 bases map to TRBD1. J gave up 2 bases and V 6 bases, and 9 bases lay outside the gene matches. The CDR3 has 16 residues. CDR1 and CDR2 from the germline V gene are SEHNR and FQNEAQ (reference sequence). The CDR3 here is CASRINRGRPTDTQYF. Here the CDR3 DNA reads TGTGCCAGCAGAATAAACAGGGGGCGCCCCACAGATACGCAGTATTTT.

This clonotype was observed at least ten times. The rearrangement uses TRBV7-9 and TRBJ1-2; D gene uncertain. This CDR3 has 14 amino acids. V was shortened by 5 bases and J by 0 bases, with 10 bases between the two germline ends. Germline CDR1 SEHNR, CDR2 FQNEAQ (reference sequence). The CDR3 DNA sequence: TGTGCCAGCAGCGGATACGGAGCTAACTATGGCTACACCTTC. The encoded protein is CASSGYGANYGYTF.